The rows below give T cell receptor beta chains drawn from one sample of a study of blood T cell repertoires in COVID-19. The repertoire was sequenced with immunoSEQ multiplex PCR; TCRdb's copy has only in-frame clones and lacks some. This sample has some 80,000 clones, with roughly 85% found just once. Sequences were obtained from peripheral blood. These receptors came from a man aged 60-69 years with COVID-19, enrolled during active disease. Both conserved end residues are part of each CDR3. Each record gives: clone size, J gene, V gene, D gene, CDR3 protein, CDR3 DNA. The D gene is left open where the match is weak. Size values are once, few and many counts, or a class for expanded clones, and some rows have none.

>NA|TRBJ2-5|TRBV9|TRBD1
CASSVVQGAQETQYF
TGTGCCAGCAGCGTAGTGCAGGGGGCGCAAGAGACCCAGTACTTC
>NA|TRBJ2-2|TRBV6-4|NA
CASSDRRSGRTGELFF
TGTGCCAGCAGTGACAGGAGAAGCGGGCGCACCGGGGAGCTGTTTTTT
>few|TRBJ1-2|TRBV6-5|NA
CASKQGYYYGYTF
TGTGCCAGCAAACAGGGCTACTACTATGGCTACACCTTC
>NA|TRBJ2-3|TRBV3-1/TRBV3-2|NA
CASSQSFAGPTDTQYF
TGTGCCAGCAGCCAATCGTTCGCGGGACCCACAGATACGCAGTATTTT
>once|TRBJ1-2|TRBV6-5|NA
CASSQGYNYGYTF
TGTGCCAGCAGCCAGGGATACAACTATGGCTACACCTTC
>NA|TRBJ2-7|TRBV11-1|TRBD1
CASSASGTGGEQYF
TGTGCCAGCAGCGCATCGGGGACAGGGGGCGAGCAGTACTTC
>NA|TRBJ2-7|TRBV10-3|NA
CAISAQGSSYEQYF
TGTGCCATCAGTGCCCAGGGCTCCAGCTACGAGCAGTACTTC
>NA|TRBJ2-3|TRBV2|TRBD2
CASSDSGSGTAITDTQYF
TGTGCCAGCAGTGACTCGGGTAGCGGGACTGCCATCACAGATACGCAGTATTTT
>NA|TRBJ1-1|TRBV2|NA
CANTMGGLDTEAFF
TGTGCCAACACTATGGGAGGGTTGGACACTGAAGCTTTCTTT
>NA|TRBJ1-1|TRBV6-5|TRBD1
CASRDRQGIEAFF
TGTGCCAGCAGGGACCGACAGGGGATTGAAGCTTTCTTT
>NA|TRBJ2-5|TRBV5-4|NA
CASSLRAQETQYF
TGTGCCAGCAGCTTGCGCGCTCAAGAGACCCAGTACTTC
>NA|TRBJ2-2|TRBV6-5|NA
CASSRLLNTGELFF
TGTGCCAGCAGTCGACTCTTGAACACCGGGGAGCTGTTTTTT
>once|TRBJ1-3|TRBV11-2|NA
CASSLSDSFYSGNTIYF
TGTGCCAGCAGCCTAAGCGACAGCTTTTACTCTGGAAACACCATATATTTT
>NA|TRBJ1-1|TRBV3-1/TRBV3-2|TRBD1
CASSQPDRATEAFF
TGTGCCAGCAGCCAACCGGACAGGGCCACTGAAGCTTTCTTT
>NA|TRBJ1-2|TRBV19|NA
CASSIGGSVGFAGYTF
TGTGCCAGTAGTATTGGAGGGTCGGTTGGATTTGCTGGCTACACCTTC
>NA|TRBJ1-2|TRBV19|NA
CASRDTFYGYTF
TGTGCCAGCCGGGACACCTTCTATGGCTACACCTTC
>few|TRBJ2-5|TRBV7-6|TRBD2
CASSLLTSEQETQYF
TGTGCCAGCAGCTTACTGACTAGCGAACAAGAGACCCAGTACTTC
>few|TRBJ2-7|TRBV7-9|TRBD1
CASSPRQGTDEQYF
TGTGCCAGCAGCCCACGACAGGGTACGGACGAGCAGTACTTC
>NA|TRBJ2-3|TRBV24-1|TRBD1
CATSDLQGSVTDTQYF
TGTGCCACCAGTGATTTACAGGGGTCGGTCACAGATACGCAGTATTTT
>NA|TRBJ1-5|TRBV27|NA
CASSLEGDQPQHF
TGTGCCAGCAGTTTAGAAGGGGATCAGCCCCAGCATTTT
>NA|TRBJ2-4|TRBV25-1|TRBD1
CASSDTGGSGNIQYF
TGTGCCAGCAGTGATACAGGGGGCTCGGGAAACATTCAGTACTTC
>NA|TRBJ2-3|TRBV2|TRBD2
CATDGTSPDTQYF
TGTGCCACCGACGGGACTAGCCCAGATACGCAGTATTTT
>NA|TRBJ1-3|TRBV15|TRBD1
CATSRDYQGAGNTIYF
TGTGCCACCAGCAGAGATTACCAGGGGGCTGGAAACACCATATATTTT
>NA|TRBJ1-5|TRBV5-1|NA
CASSLLGDSTSNQPQHF
TGCGCCAGCAGCTTGTTGGGGGACTCAACTAGCAATCAGCCCCAGCATTTT
>NA|TRBJ1-1|TRBV5-1|NA
CASSLGEVNTEAFF
TGCGCCAGCAGCTTGGGAGAAGTGAACACTGAAGCTTTCTTT
>few|TRBJ2-5|TRBV12-5|TRBD2
CASGLAGVETQYF
TGTGCTAGTGGACTTGCGGGGGTTGAGACCCAGTACTTC
>NA|TRBJ1-6|TRBV2|NA
CASSRDSPSPLHF
TGTGCCAGCAGCCGGGACTCCCCCTCACCCCTCCACTTT
>NA|TRBJ1-1|TRBV13|NA
CASSLEAGNTEAFF
TGTGCCAGCAGCTTAGAGGCGGGGAACACTGAAGCTTTCTTT
>NA|TRBJ2-5|TRBV7-9|NA
CASSNFDRDTKETQYF
TGTGCCAGCAGCAACTTCGACCGGGACACCAAAGAGACCCAGTACTTC
>NA|TRBJ1-1|TRBV5-1|TRBD1
CASTLQGALNTEAFF
TGCGCCAGCACTTTGCAGGGGGCGTTGAACACTGAAGCTTTCTTT
>NA|TRBJ2-7|TRBV6-6|TRBD1
CASSAGGWETYEQYF
TGTGCCAGCAGCGCAGGGGGATGGGAGACGTACGAGCAGTACTTC
>NA|TRBJ2-7|TRBV2|TRBD2
CASSPKTAGSYEQYF
TGTGCCAGCAGTCCCAAGACAGCGGGATCCTACGAGCAGTACTTC
>NA|TRBJ2-3|TRBV24-1|NA
CATSDFRQGTDTQYF
TGTGCCACCAGTGATTTTCGCCAGGGGACAGATACGCAGTATTTT
>NA|TRBJ2-1|TRBV12-5|NA
CASGPRYNEQFF
TGTGCTAGTGGTCCTAGATACAATGAGCAGTTCTTC
>NA|TRBJ2-7|TRBV30|TRBD1
CAGDRGHPEQYF
TGTGCCGGGGACAGGGGGCATCCCGAGCAGTACTTC
>NA|TRBJ1-5|TRBV28|NA
CASSSLQGNQPQHF
TGTGCCAGCAGTTCGCTACAGGGCAATCAGCCCCAGCATTTT
>NA|TRBJ2-5|TRBV5-1|NA
CASSLGRGETQYF
TGCGCCAGCAGCTTGGGTAGGGGAGAGACCCAGTACTTC
>NA|TRBJ2-1|TRBV20-1|TRBD2
CSASSGGGSYNEQFF
TGCAGTGCTAGTAGCGGGGGGGGTTCCTACAATGAGCAGTTCTTC
>NA|TRBJ2-1|TRBV19|TRBD1
CASNSRTGNEQFF
TGTGCCAGTAACTCTCGGACAGGCAATGAGCAGTTCTTC
>NA|TRBJ2-3|TRBV6-5|NA
CASSFEAGPGTQYF
TGTGCCAGCAGTTTCGAGGCGGGACCTGGTACGCAGTATTTT
>NA|TRBJ1-4|TRBV5-1|NA
CASSWTSTNEKLFF
TGCGCCAGCAGCTGGACATCTACTAATGAAAAACTGTTTTTT
>NA|TRBJ2-3|TRBV2|TRBD2
CASPRRGATTDTQYF
TGTGCCAGCCCCAGGCGGGGGGCTACCACAGATACGCAGTATTTT
>NA|TRBJ2-2|TRBV18|NA
CASSPLSNQDTGELFF
TGTGCCAGCTCACCTTTATCGAATCAGGACACCGGGGAGCTGTTTTTT
>once|TRBJ1-3|TRBV3-1/TRBV3-2|NA
CASSQEEAGNTIYF
TGTGCCAGCAGCCAAGAGGAGGCTGGAAACACCATATATTTT
>NA|TRBJ1-1|TRBV7-9|NA
CASSVPLGGAGTEAFF
TGTGCCAGCAGTGTGCCGCTTGGGGGCGCTGGCACTGAAGCTTTCTTT
>NA|TRBJ2-1|TRBV30|NA
CAWSLTPRRRLFF
TGTGCCTGGAGCCTTACCCCGCGCAGGCGTCTATTCTTC
>NA|TRBJ2-7|TRBV6-1|TRBD1
CASSEGTGVEQYF
TGTGCCAGCAGTGAAGGCACAGGGGTTGAGCAGTACTTC
>NA|TRBJ2-3|TRBV24-1|NA
CATSDPGRGFTQYF
TGTGCCACCAGTGATCCCGGACGGGGGTTTACGCAGTATTTT
>NA|TRBJ1-2|TRBV11-2|NA
CASSPDSFYGYTF
TGTGCCAGCAGCCCCGACAGTTTCTATGGCTACACCTTC
>NA|TRBJ1-4|TRBV6-5|NA
CASSYSFAGDNEKLFF
TGTGCCAGCAGTTACTCGTTCGCGGGAGATAATGAAAAACTGTTTTTT
>few|TRBJ1-1|TRBV6-5|NA
CASSYGLYTEAFF
TGTGCCAGCAGTTACGGACTGTACACTGAAGCTTTCTTT